This T cell receptor (beta chain) was found in a study of T cell changes during pregnancy in multiple sclerosis. The germline CDR1 and CDR2 sequences are SGHVS and FQNEAQ. CDR3 length: 15 residues. Losses at the gene ends were 7 bases for V and 0 bases for J; bases not matched to a gene: 6. Data came from immunoSEQ multiplex PCR; TCRdb stores just in-frame clones and leaves some out. This table holds more than 55,000 clones, roughly 92% found once. This specimen was peripheral blood, taken in the second trimester of pregnancy. The genes are TRBV7-8 and TRBJ1-5; 7 positions match TRBD1. The sequence derives from a female donor with multiple sclerosis, enrolled in a pregnancy study. The DNA of the CDR3 is TGTGCCAGCACCCTAGGGGGCTATAGCAATCAGCCCCAGCATTTT. It translates to CASTLGGYSNQPQHF.